This is a list of T cell receptor beta chains from one sample in a study of T-cell reconstitution after alpha-beta-depleted transplantation in children. TCRdb re-analysed the PCR reads in MiXCR, keeping a single row per CDR3 protein. The sample carries some 200,000 distinct CDR3 sequences, about 14% recorded once. The source material was PBMCs from the stem cell graft donor, sampled from the stem cell graft. Every receptor here comes from a human donor who donated a stem cell graft to a child with acute lymphoblastic leukemia. CDR3s include the opening cysteine and the closing phenylalanine or tryptophan. Fields, in order: V gene, J gene, CDR3 protein.

>TRBV14|TRBJ2-7
CASSPNSGGYEQYF
>TRBV7-8|TRBJ1-1
CASSLDSPPTNTEAFF
>TRBV28|TRBJ2-7
CASSFASGTAYEQYF
>TRBV7-2|TRBJ1-1
CASSLKGGTEAFF
>TRBV10-3|TRBJ1-4
CAISDISGLPEKLFF
>TRBV7-6|TRBJ2-1
CASFPTGGHNEQFF
>TRBV29-1|TRBJ2-7
CSVKGGSTYEQYF
>TRBV5-1|TRBJ2-7
CASSQDSLLYEQYF
>TRBV20-1|TRBJ2-1
CSARDFGGAVEQFF
>TRBV7-6|TRBJ2-3
CASSLAPPGPTDTQYF
>TRBV20-1|TRBJ2-2
CSARDPGKNTGELFF
>TRBV12-3/TRBV12-4|TRBJ2-3
CASRPSTGPDTQYF
>TRBV2|TRBJ2-7
CASQAPGTGYF
>TRBV12-3/TRBV12-4|TRBJ2-1
CASSLIREQFF
>TRBV3-1|TRBJ2-1
CASSPTGQGSFTEQFF
>TRBV20-1|TRBJ2-4
CSAREKRLAKNIQYF
>TRBV20-1|TRBJ2-1
CSARDVLLRREQFF